What follows are 15 T cell receptor beta chains derived from one specimen sequenced in a study of blood T cell repertoires in COVID-19. The table came from immunoSEQ multiplex PCR; TCRdb's copy has only in-frame clones and leaves some out. The sample carries some 380,000 clones, about 90% recorded once. Sequenced: PBMCs or T cells enriched from blood (not recorded which). Receptor source: a man aged 30 to 45 who had recovered from COVID-19.

A single count supports this clone. The chain couples TRBV5-4 to TRBJ2-5; 8 nucleotides align to TRBD2. The CDR3 extends over 15 amino acids. Unmatched junction bases numbered 6, after V lost 0 bases and J lost 5 bases. Germline CDR1 is SGHNT and CDR2 is YYREEE (reference sequence). DNA of the CDR3: TGTGCCAGCAGCTTGGACGGGGGGGTCGGGGAGACCCAGTACTTC. Translated, it gives CASSLDGGVGETQYF.

This clone was picked up a small number of times. The rearrangement links TRBV19 to TRBJ1-2; maybe TRBD1 (5 bases). Trimming removed 11 bases at V and 8 bases at J, with 21 bases between. The V gene's germline CDR1 is LNHDA and CDR2 SQIVND (reference sequence). The CDR3 runs 13 residues. Here the CDR3 reads CAARTPGSSGYTF. In DNA form, the CDR3 reads TGTGCCGCCCGGACCCCAGGGTCCTCCGGCTACACCTTC.

Note on this clone: The junction differs from germline at one of its ends, possibly a read error. The chain has TRBV7-7 and TRBJ2-2; 9 nucleotides line up with TRBD1. Germline V gene data show CDR1 as SSHAT and CDR2 as FNYEAQ (reference sequence). The CDR3 is 14 residues long. DNA for the CDR3: TGTGCTAGCAGCGGGGACAGGGTAACCGGGGAGCTGTTTTTT. This sequence encodes CASSGDRVTGELFF.

This rearrangement joins TRBV19 to TRBJ1-5, with D maybe TRBD1 (6 bases). The V gene's germline CDR1 is LNHDA and CDR2 SQIVND (reference sequence). The CDR3 runs 14 residues. V was pared by 3 bases and J by 6 bases, with 12 bases between. Written as DNA, the CDR3 is TGTGCCAGTAGTATGCCTGGGGGCGGTCAGCCCCAGCATTTT. Translating gives CASSMPGGGQPQHF.

This sequence joins TRBV2 and TRBJ2-3; TRBD1 matches 10 bases. J lost 1 base, V lost 4 bases, and 8 bases had no gene match. The CDR3 has 17 amino acids. Looked up from germline, CDR1 is SNHLY and CDR2 is FYNNEI. The CDR3 region is CASSVNVGTGGTDTQYF. In nucleotides, the CDR3 is TGTGCCAGCAGTGTTAATGTAGGGACAGGGGGCACAGATACGCAGTATTTT.

In its sample, this clone was seen a few times. The sample holds other DNA sequences that translate to the same CDR3. V and J are TRBV29-1 and TRBJ1-2; 8 nucleotides agree with TRBD1. CDR3 length equals 11 residues. With V trimmed by 7 bases and J by 8 bases, 6 bases remained unmatched. Germline CDR1 and CDR2: SQVTM and ANQGSEA. DNA for the CDR3: TGCAGCGCAGACAGGGGATGGGGCTACACCTTC. Its translation is CSADRGWGYTF.

This clone was detected only a few times. The chain recombines TRBV4-3 with TRBJ1-1, with a possible D match to TRBD1 (6 bases). V was cut by 0 bases and J by 5 bases, with 10 bases left in between. CDR3 length: 14 residues. In germline, CDR1 is LGHNA, CDR2 YSLEER. CDR3 coding DNA: TGCGCCAGCAGCCAAGAAGGGGGAGTAACTGAAGCTTTCTTT. It codes for CASSQEGGVTEAFF.

A single count supports this clone. This sequence joins TRBV5-4 and TRBJ2-3, with 9 bases lining up with TRBD2. Germline V gene data show CDR1 as SGHNT and CDR2 as YYREEE (reference sequence). The CDR3 runs to 16 residues. Trimming at V came to 4 bases and at J to 5 bases, leaving 11 bases not matched to a gene. CDR3: CASSPGAGGQGDTQYF. The CDR3 region has the DNA TGTGCCAGCAGCCCGGGGGCGGGGGGGCAAGGAGATACGCAGTATTTT. Variable domain in full (rest from reference TRBV5-4 and TRBJ2-3): ETGVTQSPTHLIKTRGQQVTLRCSSQSGHNTVSWYQQALGQGPQFIFQYYREEENGRGNFPPRFSGLQFPNYSSELNVNALELDDSALYLCASSPGAGGQGDTQYFGPGTRLTVL.

J is TRBJ1-5 and V is TRBV9; 11 bases fit TRBD1. Losses at the gene ends were 2 bases for V and 6 bases for J; bases not matched to a gene: 4. The germline V gene has CDR1 SGDLS and CDR2 YYNGEE. This CDR3 contains 15 residues. The CDR3 DNA is TGTGCCAGCAGCGTTGGACAGGGGGCAGGTCAGCCCCAGCATTTT. Residues: CASSVGQGAGQPQHF. The whole variable domain, filled in from reference TRBV9 and TRBJ1-5, reads DSGVTQTPKHLITATGQRVTLRCSPRSGDLSVYWYQQSLDQGLQFLIQYYNGEERAKGNILERFSAQQFPDLHSELNLSSLELGDSALYFCASSVGQGAGQPQHFGDGTRLSIL.

The chain is built from TRBV10-2 and TRBJ1-1; 8 nucleotides align to TRBD1. Trimming took 6 bases from V and 6 from J; bases not matched to a gene: 9. The CDR3 spans 14 residues. Germline values: CDR1 WSHSY, CDR2 SAAADI. The chain's CDR3 is CASSEDRVGAEAFF. The CDR3 nucleotides are TGCGCCAGCAGCGAGGACAGGGTCGGGGCTGAAGCTTTCTTT.

The chain joins TRBV7-2 to TRBJ2-1; 9 bases align to TRBD2. CDR3 length: 15 residues. The germline V gene has CDR1 SGHTA and CDR2 FQGNSA. J lost 6 bases, V lost 0 bases, and 3 bases had no gene match. CDR3 loop: CASSLAASGVNEQFF. Written as DNA, the CDR3 is TGTGCCAGCAGCTTAGCGGCTAGCGGGGTCAATGAGCAGTTCTTC.

This chain connects TRBV29-1 to TRBJ1-2; D call uncertain. Germline V gene lookup returns CDR1 SQVTM and CDR2 ANQGSEA. The V end lost 2 bases, the J end lost 0 bases, and 4 bases lay between the germline ends. CDR3 size: 12 residues. The CDR3 region is CSVETANYGYTF. CDR3 DNA sequence: TGCAGCGTTGAAACAGCTAACTATGGCTACACCTTC.

V is TRBV27 and J is TRBJ2-3; 9 nucleotides line up with TRBD1. The CDR3 runs 14 residues. Losses at the gene ends were 6 bases for V and 6 bases for J; bases not matched to a gene: 7. Germline V gives CDR1 MNHEY, CDR2 SMNVEV (reference sequence). The CDR3 is CASSAGTGSDTQYF. The CDR3 bases are TGTGCCAGCAGCGCCGGGACAGGGAGTGATACGCAGTATTTT.

About this clone itself: Other DNA variants within this sample encode the same CDR3. V is TRBV5-1 and J is TRBJ1-4, with unresolved D. Germline CDR1 is SGHRS and CDR2 is YFSETQ. This CDR3 has 14 amino acids. With 4 bases removed from V and 1 base from J, the gap between germline ends came to 8 bases. This chain's CDR3 is CASSGLGTNEKLFF. The DNA for the CDR3 is TGCGCCAGCAGCGGCCTTGGAACTAATGAAAAACTGTTTTTT.

This clone is a singleton in its sample. CDR3: CASSQGVQGLGYTF. CDR3 coding DNA: TGTGCCAGCAGCCAAGGGGTACAGGGGCTCGGCTACACCTTC. The chain uses TRBV3-1 (or the pseudogene TRBV3-2) and TRBJ1-2, with 7 bases that match TRBD1. Germline loops: CDR1 LGHDT, CDR2 YNNKEL (reference sequence). CDR3 length: 14 residues. With V trimmed by 1 base and J by 8 bases, 7 bases remained unmatched.